Below are 9 T cell receptor beta chains sequenced from a single sample in a study of blood T cell repertoires in COVID-19. Some clones are missing from TCRdb's copy, which holds only in-frame ones; the method was immunoSEQ multiplex PCR. The sample includes some 91,000 clones, over 65% seen only once; the top ten take 9.5% to 12%. Sequencing was done on a sample of peripheral blood. All receptors derive from a human donor in a cohort sampled during active COVID-19.

V and J are TRBV7-2 and TRBJ1-1; 7 bases match TRBD1. Germline lookup yields CDR1 SGHTA and CDR2 FQGNSA. The CDR3 consists of 14 residues. V shed 4 bases, J shed 5 bases, and the junction held 7 bases outside the gene matches. CDR3 nucleotides: TGTGCCAGCAGCTCCCCGACAGGGCGGACTGAAGCTTTCTTT. Translated: CASSSPTGRTEAFF.

This chain joins TRBV4-1 and TRBJ1-2, with a weak D call TRBD1 (5 bases). The CDR3 loop spans 16 amino acids. Trimming cost V 0 bases and J 4 bases, with 15 bases left between them. CDR1 MGHRA and CDR2 YSYEKL come from the germline V gene. CDR3 sequence (DNA): TGCGCCAGCAGCCAAGATGCAGGGAGGTCGGCCTATGGCTACACCTTC. Protein product: CASSQDAGRSAYGYTF.

The gene calls are TRBV10-3 and TRBJ2-3, with TRBD1 matching over 11 bases. The V gene end was trimmed by 6 bases and the J gene end by 4 bases; junction bases not matched to a gene: 3. CDR3 size: 14 residues. Germline CDR1 is ENHRY and CDR2 is SYGVKD. CDR3 in DNA: TGTGCCATCAGACAGGACAGGGGGCCAGATACGCAGTATTTT. Its translation is CAIRQDRGPDTQYF.

The chain combines TRBV6-2 or TRBV6-3 with TRBJ1-2; weak D call: TRBD1 (5 bases). Per germline, CDR1 MNHEY and CDR2 SVGEGT. Trimming pared 5 bases from V and 5 bases from J, leaving 9 bases between. There are 12 residues in the CDR3. CDR3 residues: CASSQSGYGYTF. In DNA form, the CDR3 reads TGTGCCAGCAGTCAATCAGGGTATGGCTACACCTTC.

V gene TRBV19 combines with J gene TRBJ2-7, with 10 bases fitting TRBD2. V lost 4 bases, J lost 6 bases, and 6 bases stayed unmatched. Germline V gene sequence: CDR1 LNHDA, CDR2 SQIVND (reference sequence). CDR3 length: 14 amino acids. CDR3 protein: CASSTLAGEGEQYF. The CDR3 region has the DNA TGTGCCAGTAGTACCCTAGCGGGAGAGGGCGAGCAGTACTTC.

CDR3 in amino acids: CASSYSSRRELFF. The CDR3 DNA reads TGTGCCAGCAGTTACTCATCCCGTAGGGAGCTGTTTTTT. The chain combines TRBV6-6 with TRBJ2-2; D remains ambiguous. The V and J ends lost 0 bases and 9 bases respectively, with 8 bases between them. Germline CDR1 MNHNY, CDR2 SVGAGI (reference sequence). The CDR3 runs 13 residues.

This clone came up once. V and J are TRBV5-1 and TRBJ2-3, with 7 bases lining up with TRBD1. CDR3 length: 15 residues. Trimming took 4 bases from V and 0 from J; bases not matched to a gene: 5. The germline gives CDR1 SGHRS, CDR2 YFSETQ. The CDR3 coding sequence is TGCGCCAGCAGCCCCTCGGGACAGAGCACAGATACGCAGTATTTT. The encoded protein is CASSPSGQSTDTQYF. Full variable domain (remainder filled in from reference TRBV5-1 and TRBJ2-3): KAGVTQTPRYLIKTRGQQVTLSCSPISGHRSVSWYQQTPGQGLQFLFEYFSETQRNKGNFPGRFSGRQFSNSRSEMNVSTLELGDSALYLCASSPSGQSTDTQYFGPGTRLTVL.

This clone appeared a few times. This chain joins TRBV7-8 and TRBJ2-3; TRBD2 matches at 7 bases. J gave up 4 bases and V 1 base, and 8 bases lay outside the gene matches. The CDR3 contains 16 residues. Germline-derived CDR1 and CDR2 are SGHVS and FQNEAQ. The CDR3 loop reads CASSLVVGGIPDTQYF. The DNA of the CDR3 is TGTGCCAGCAGCTTAGTGGTCGGGGGGATTCCAGATACGCAGTATTTT.

DNA for the CDR3: TGTGCCAGCAGCTTAGACAGCTCCTACGAGCAGTACTTC. Protein sequence: CASSLDSSYEQYF. This chain uses TRBV7-9 with TRBJ2-7; D ambiguous. The germline gives CDR1 SEHNR, CDR2 FQNEAQ (reference sequence). CDR3 length: 13 residues. V was pared by 1 base and J by 0 bases, with 4 bases between.